This T cell receptor beta chain stems from a study of cytomegalovirus exposure and HLA in healthy donors. Notes on this clone: The target antigen is unknown.

The CDR3 is 14 residues long. The trim removed 5 bases at V and 3 bases at J, leaving 4 bases unmatched. Germline values: CDR1 LNHDA, CDR2 SQIVND (reference sequence). Notes on the study in general: Available immune exposure information covered CMV serostatus only.

With 60 Vbeta and 13 Jbeta primers, the PCR was carried out. TCRdb's table, derived via immunoSEQ multiplex PCR, lists solely in-frame clones and lacks some. The data contain about 150,000 clones, 80% of them singletons. The rearrangement joins TRBV19 to TRBJ2-7, with TRBD1 identical over 10 bases. The clonotype was recovered from a young man in good health and CMV-seropositive. Sequenced sample: PBMCs. The CDR3 here is CASSDRDRGYEQYF. CDR3 nucleotides: TGTGCCAGTAGTGATAGGGACAGGGGCTACGAGCAGTACTTC. Using reference TRBV19 and TRBJ2-7 for the parts outside the CDR3, the full variable domain is DGGITQSPKYLFRKEGQNVTLSCEQNLNHDAMYWYRQDPGQGLRLIYYSQIVNDFQKGDIAEGYSVSREKKESFPLTVTSAQKNPTAFYLCASSDRDRGYEQYFGPGTRLTVT.